Detailed here is one T cell receptor beta chain. Its antigen is as yet unknown. V was cut by 5 bases and J by 7 bases, with 9 bases left in between. Germline V gives CDR1 SEHNR, CDR2 FQNEAQ (reference sequence). This CDR3 has 11 amino acids. The source of the sample is a study of blood T cells in healthy people across ages. Findings and limits, study-wide: Estimated diversity that came from one million T cells was considered an underestimate. Older age went with lower TCR beta diversity per million T cells, in a roughly linear way. Unsorted PBMC input precluded a conclusive naive versus antigen-experienced comparison.

Sample-barcoded 5' priming and a J-beta primer mix drove a second PCR of about 6 to 12 cycles. The template-switch adaptor was a 5' adaptor with 12 random nucleotides. It tagged each cDNA molecule. Each CDR3 protein is one row after TCRdb ran MiXCR on the 5' RACE reads. The sample lists roughly 1.5 million distinct CDR3 sequences, approximately 39% occurring once. This receptor was obtained from a woman aged 18-29 years in good health. Sequences were obtained from blood. The chain has TRBV7-9 and TRBJ2-7; D remains ambiguous. For the CDR3, the DNA is TGTGCCAGCAGCGGATTAAATGAGCAGTACTTC. Translating it yields CASSGLNEQYF.